This T cell receptor (beta chain) was recorded in a study of blood T cell repertoires in COVID-19. Turning to the study itself: The cDNA or gDNA used as material had been derived from T cells, B-cell-depleted T cells, or PBMCs.

The CDR3 runs 16 residues. Germline V gene sequence: CDR1 SGHRS, CDR2 YFSETQ. The J segment lost 4 bases and the V segment lost 0 bases, leaving 2 bases of the junction unmatched. How the authors handled the data: Quantification of nucleated cells was approximated via reference gene primer amplification. Only in-frame clones appear in the TCRdb table, and some are missing; sequencing was by immunoSEQ multiplex PCR. That table supplies the V and J calls and clone size; D and trimming were determined from the DNA. Of tens of thousands of clones in the sample, 65% to 90% were seen once. This TCR derives from a human donor in a cohort sampled during active COVID-19. The sequenced sample consisted of peripheral blood. The V and J genes are TRBV5-1 and TRBJ2-1, with 12 bases aligning to TRBD2. CDR3 amino acids: CASSLGLAGGYNEQFF. Written as DNA, the CDR3 is TGCGCCAGCAGCTTGGGGCTAGCGGGAGGGTACAATGAGCAGTTCTTC.